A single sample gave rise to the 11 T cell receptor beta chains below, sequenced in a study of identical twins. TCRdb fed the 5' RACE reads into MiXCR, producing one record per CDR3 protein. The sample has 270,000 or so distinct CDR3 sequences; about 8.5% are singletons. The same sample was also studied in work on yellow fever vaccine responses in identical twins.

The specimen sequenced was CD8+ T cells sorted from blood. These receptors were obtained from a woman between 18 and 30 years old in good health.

CDR3 sequence reads: CASSQEREAQETQYF. The CDR3 DNA sequence: TGTGCCAGCAGCCAGGAGCGGGAGGCCCAAGAGACCCAGTACTTC. The J gene is TRBJ2-5, the V gene TRBV4-2, with 9 bases identical to TRBD2. The germline gives CDR1 LGHNA, CDR2 YNFKEQ. J gave up 1 base and V 3 bases, and 3 bases lay outside the gene matches. This CDR3 is built from 15 residues.

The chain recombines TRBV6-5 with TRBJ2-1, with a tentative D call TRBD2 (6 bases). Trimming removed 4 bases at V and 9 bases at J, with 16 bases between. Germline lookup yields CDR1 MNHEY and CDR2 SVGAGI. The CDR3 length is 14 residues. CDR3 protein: CASSFLPGGSEQFF. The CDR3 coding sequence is TGTGCCAGCAGTTTTCTCCCTGGGGGGTCTGAGCAGTTCTTC.

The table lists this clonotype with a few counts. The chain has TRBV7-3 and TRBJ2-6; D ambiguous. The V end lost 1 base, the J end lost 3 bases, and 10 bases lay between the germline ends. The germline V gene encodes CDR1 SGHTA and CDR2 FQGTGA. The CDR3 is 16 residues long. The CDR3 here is CASSLNVGNGANVLTF. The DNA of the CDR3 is TGTGCCAGCAGCTTAAACGTGGGGAATGGGGCCAACGTCCTGACTTTC.

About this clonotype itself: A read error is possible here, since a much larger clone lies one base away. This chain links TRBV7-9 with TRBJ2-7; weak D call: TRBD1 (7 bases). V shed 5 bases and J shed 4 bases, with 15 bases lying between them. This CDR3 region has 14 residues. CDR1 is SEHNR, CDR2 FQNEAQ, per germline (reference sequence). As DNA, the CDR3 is TGTGCCAGCAGCGCGGGACAGCGAGGGTACGAGCAGTACTTC. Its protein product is CASSAGQRGYEQYF.

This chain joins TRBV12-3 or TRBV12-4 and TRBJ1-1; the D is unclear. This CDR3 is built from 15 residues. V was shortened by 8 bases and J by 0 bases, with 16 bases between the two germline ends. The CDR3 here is CASVSSRLMNTEAFF. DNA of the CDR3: TGTGCCAGCGTAAGCTCGAGACTAATGAACACTGAAGCTTTCTTT.

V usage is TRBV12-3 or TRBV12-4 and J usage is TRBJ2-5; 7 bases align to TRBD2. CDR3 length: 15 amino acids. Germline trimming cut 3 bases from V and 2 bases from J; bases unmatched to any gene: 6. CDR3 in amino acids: CASSFKSSGQETQYF. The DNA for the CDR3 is TGTGCCAGCAGTTTCAAGTCTAGCGGACAAGAGACCCAGTACTTC.

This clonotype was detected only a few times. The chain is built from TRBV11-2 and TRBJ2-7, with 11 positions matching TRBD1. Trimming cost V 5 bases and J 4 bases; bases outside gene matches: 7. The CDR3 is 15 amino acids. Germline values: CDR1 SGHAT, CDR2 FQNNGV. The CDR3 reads CASSARTGGFYEQYF. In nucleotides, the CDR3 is TGTGCCAGCAGCGCTAGGACAGGGGGCTTTTACGAGCAGTACTTC.

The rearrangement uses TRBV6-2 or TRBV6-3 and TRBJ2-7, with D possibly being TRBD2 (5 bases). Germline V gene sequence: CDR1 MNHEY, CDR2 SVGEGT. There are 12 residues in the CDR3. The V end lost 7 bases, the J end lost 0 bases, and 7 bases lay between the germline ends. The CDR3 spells CASMGSSYEQYF. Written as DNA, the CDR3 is TGTGCCAGCATGGGGAGCTCCTACGAGCAGTACTTC.

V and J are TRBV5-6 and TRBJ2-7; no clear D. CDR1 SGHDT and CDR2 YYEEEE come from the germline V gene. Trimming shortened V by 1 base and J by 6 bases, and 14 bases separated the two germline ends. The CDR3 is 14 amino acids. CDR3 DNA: TGTGCCAGCAGCTTGTATGAAGAGGACCCCGAGCAGTACTTC. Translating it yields CASSLYEEDPEQYF.

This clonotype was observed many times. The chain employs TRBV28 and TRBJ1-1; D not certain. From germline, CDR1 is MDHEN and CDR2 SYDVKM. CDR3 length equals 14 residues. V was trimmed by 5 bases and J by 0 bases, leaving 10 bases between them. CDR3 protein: CASSQTGMNTEAFF. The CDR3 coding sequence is TGTGCCAGCAGTCAAACCGGTATGAACACTGAAGCTTTCTTT.

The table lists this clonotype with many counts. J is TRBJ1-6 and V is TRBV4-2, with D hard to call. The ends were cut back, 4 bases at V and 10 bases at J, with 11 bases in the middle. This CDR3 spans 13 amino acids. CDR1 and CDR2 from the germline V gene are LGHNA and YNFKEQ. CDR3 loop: CASSPERESPLHF. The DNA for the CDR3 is TGTGCCAGCAGCCCTGAAAGGGAATCACCCCTCCACTTT.